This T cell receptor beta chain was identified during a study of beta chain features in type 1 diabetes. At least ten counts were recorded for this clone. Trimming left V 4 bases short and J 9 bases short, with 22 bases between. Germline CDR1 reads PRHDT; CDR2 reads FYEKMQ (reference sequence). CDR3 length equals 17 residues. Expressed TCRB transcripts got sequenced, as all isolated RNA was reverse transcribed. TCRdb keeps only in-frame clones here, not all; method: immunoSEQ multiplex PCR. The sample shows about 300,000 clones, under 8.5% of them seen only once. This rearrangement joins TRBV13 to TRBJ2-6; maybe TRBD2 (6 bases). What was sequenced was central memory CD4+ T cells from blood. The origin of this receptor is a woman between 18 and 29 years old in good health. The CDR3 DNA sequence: TGTGCCAGCAGCTCAAAGCGTTTGATGATGGGAGGCAACGTCCTGACTTTC. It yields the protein CASSSKRLMMGGNVLTF. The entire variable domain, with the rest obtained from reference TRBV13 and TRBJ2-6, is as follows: AAGVIQSPRHLIKEKRETATLKCYPIPRHDTVYWYQQGPGQDPQFLISFYEKMQSDKGSIPDRFSAQQFSDYHSELNMSSLELGDSALYFCASSSKRLMMGGNVLTFGAGSRLTVL.